The sample holds a few counts of the clone carrying this TCR beta chain. The antigen is undetermined. This sample was included in a study of beta chain features in type 1 diabetes. V was cut by 3 bases and J by 9 bases, with 9 bases left in between. Germline V lookup: CDR1 SNHLY, CDR2 FYNNEI. CDR3 length: 13 amino acids. The study, taken as a whole, reports: Significant though moderate, a shortening of TCRB CDR3s appeared in all four CD4+ subsets of Type 1 diabetes patients. Type 1 diabetes patients had VDJ junctions that carried fewer insertions and more deletions. Resolution of whether HLA type affects TCRB rearrangement was not achieved here.

Isolated RNA was reverse transcribed in full, so expressed TCRB transcripts were sequenced. Assay: immunoSEQ multiplex PCR; the TCRdb copy retains only in-frame clones and omits some. The sample lists some 270,000 clones, under 13% occurring once. Once sorted, every population was more than 95% pure. This chain connects TRBV2 to TRBJ1-6, with D possibly being TRBD1 (6 bases). Sequencing was carried out using naive CD4+ T cells from blood. This clonotype originated in a man aged 25 to 40 with type 1 diabetes. The CDR3 sequence is CASSDPGASPLHF. The CDR3 DNA reads TGTGCCAGCAGTGACCCAGGGGCTTCACCCCTCCACTTT.